This T cell receptor (beta chain) stems from a study of blood T cell repertoires in COVID-19. Overall study context: The United States, Italy and Spain supplied acute and convalescent COVID-19 samples. Nucleic acid was either cDNA or gDNA, and it came from T cells, B-cell-depleted T cells, or PBMCs.

As originally analysed: Amplification with reference gene primers provided the estimates of nucleated cell counts. The method was immunoSEQ multiplex PCR; TCRdb's version includes in-frame clones alone and lacks a portion of them. D and trimming come from the DNA, and the V and J calls and clone size come from that table. The sample lists about 330,000 clones, approximately 92% occurring once. Per germline, CDR1 MNHEY and CDR2 SVGAGI. The CDR3 has 14 amino acids. Between the trimmed V and J ends, which lost 6 bases and 0 bases, there was a span of 10 bases. Donors in Cohort 3 counted as recovered after two negative PCRs, clearance, or symptom resolution.

This clonotype was sampled from a woman aged 25 to 39 who had recovered from COVID-19. Sequenced input: PBMCs or T cells enriched from blood (not recorded which). The J gene is TRBJ2-3, the V gene TRBV6-5, with D possibly being TRBD2 (6 bases). Here the CDR3 DNA reads TGTGCCAGCAGACTAGCACCGAGCACAGATACGCAGTATTTT. Encoded protein: CASRLAPSTDTQYF.